The entry that follows covers one T cell receptor beta chain sequence. This clone was seen only once. There is no known antigen for this receptor. The junction and the germline gene differ at one end; a read error may be behind it. For deep sequencing of PBMC libraries, mostly 450 to 600 ng of input genomic DNA was used, and six replicates were run per sample. TCRbeta libraries were prepared with the immunoSEQ hsTCRbeta kit according to the manufacturer's instructions. Sequencing of the completed libraries took place using an Illumina NovaSeq 6000 S4 flow cell after they had been pooled to about 3 nM. In the paper's pipeline: Raw data preprocessing and quality control were performed with the immunoSEQ Analyzer. The analysis was restricted to productive rearrangements, with each unique CDR3 amino acid sequence defining a clonotype. Repertoire clonality was estimated as the Gini-Simpson index, which was computed with the R package tcR. Gini indices were compared with Student's t test, and associations with tumor size change were assessed by Pearson correlation. In TCRdb, the immuneACCESS table is reduced to in-frame sequences with V and J assigned. These tables do not hold every clone; where another copy was compared, an unresolved V gene accounts for under half, and the others remain unexplained. V and J calls and clone size are given by that table; D and trimming were obtained from the DNA. Here the sample has approximately 67,000 clones; 83% occur a single time. Around 3.7% of the sample lies in the top ten.

The sample's time point label, decoded: before neoadjuvant nivolumab. Patients had been newly diagnosed with stage II-IVA oral cavity squamous cell carcinoma, and no prior systemic or radiation treatment had been given to the patients. Everyone in the cohort had locally advanced, HPV-negative oral cavity squamous cell carcinoma. Peripheral blood mononuclear cells were analyzed directly and were not maintained or expanded in culture. The samples were obtained from a longitudinal correlative study of a single-arm phase II trial testing neoadjuvant nivolumab in oral cavity squamous cell carcinoma. Genomic DNA-based TCRbeta sequencing was performed on subject-matched pre- and post-treatment PBMCs and tumors from three responders and three non-responders. Peripheral blood mononuclear cells were collected before nivolumab treatment and again after treatment, at the time of surgery. The Maxwell RSC DNA from Cells kit was used to isolate genomic DNA from PBMCs.

The CDR3 runs 10 residues from the cysteine to the phenylalanine. Only CDR3 DNA is held: 30 bases, read in frame from base 1. Reading the germline V gene (reference sequence) gives CDR1 DFQATT and CDR2 SNEGSKA. The data originate from a study of neoadjuvant anti-PD-1 for oral cavity cancer (dated by TCRdb to the early 2020s). Study-level background: Before undergoing curative-intent surgical resection, most patients got three to four biweekly nivolumab doses at 3 mg/kg. For patients who did not progress, a fourth nivolumab dose was given around day 43, followed by definitive surgical resection on days 50-56. Responders were defined as patients with complete response, partial response or stable disease by RECIST 1.1; non-responders were defined as patients with progression. There were eleven to twelve patients in the parent correlative cohort, and the response rate was around 35%. The study at large found these results: A higher pretreatment blood Treg/Th17 ratio correlated with both higher pretreatment blood TCRbeta clonality and lower post-treatment tumor TCRbeta clonality. Only a few patients per response group were included in the TCR analyses, and the authors called for validation in larger cohorts. After neoadjuvant nivolumab, significantly higher T cell clonality (Gini index) was found within PBMCs in non-responders than in responders.

Here the chain combines TRBV20-1 and TRBJ1-1, with the D segment identity uncertain. The source was PBMCs, collected before nivolumab (anti-PD-1) treatment. The sequence derives from a person aged 35-79 years with oral cavity squamous cell carcinoma. The CDR3 sequence is CRASSAEAFF. In nucleotide form, the sequence is TGCAGAGCTAGTTCGGCAGAGGCTTTCTTT.